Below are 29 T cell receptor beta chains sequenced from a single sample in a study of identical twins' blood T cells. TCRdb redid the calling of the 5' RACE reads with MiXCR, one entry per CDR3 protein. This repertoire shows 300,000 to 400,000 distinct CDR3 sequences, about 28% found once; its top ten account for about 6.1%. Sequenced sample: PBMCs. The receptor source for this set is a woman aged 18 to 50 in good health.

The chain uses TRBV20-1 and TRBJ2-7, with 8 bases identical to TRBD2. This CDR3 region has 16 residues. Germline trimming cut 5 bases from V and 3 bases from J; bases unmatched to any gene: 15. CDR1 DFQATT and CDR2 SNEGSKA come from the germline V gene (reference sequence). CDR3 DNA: TGCAGTGCTTCTCCCACGAAGCGGGGGATATTCTACGAGCAGTACTTC. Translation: CSASPTKRGIFYEQYF.

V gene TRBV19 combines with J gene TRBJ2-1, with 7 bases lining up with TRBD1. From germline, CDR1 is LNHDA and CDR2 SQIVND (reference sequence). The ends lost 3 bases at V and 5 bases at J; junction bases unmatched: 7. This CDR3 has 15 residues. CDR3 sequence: CASSIPGQVNNEQFF. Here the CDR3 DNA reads TGTGCCAGTAGTATTCCTGGACAGGTGAACAATGAGCAGTTCTTC.

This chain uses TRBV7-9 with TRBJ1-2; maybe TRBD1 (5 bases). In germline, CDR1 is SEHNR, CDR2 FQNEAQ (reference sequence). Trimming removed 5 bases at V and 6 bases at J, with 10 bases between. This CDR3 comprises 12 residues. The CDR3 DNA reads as TGTGCCAGCAGCAATAGGGGTAATGGCTACACCTTC. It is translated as CASSNRGNGYTF.

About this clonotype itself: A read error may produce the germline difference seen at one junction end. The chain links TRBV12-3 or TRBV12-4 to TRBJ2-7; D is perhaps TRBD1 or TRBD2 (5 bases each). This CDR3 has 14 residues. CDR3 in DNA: TGTGCCAGCAGTCTAGGGGACGGAGCCTACGAGCAGCACTTC. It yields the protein CASSLGDGAYEQHF.

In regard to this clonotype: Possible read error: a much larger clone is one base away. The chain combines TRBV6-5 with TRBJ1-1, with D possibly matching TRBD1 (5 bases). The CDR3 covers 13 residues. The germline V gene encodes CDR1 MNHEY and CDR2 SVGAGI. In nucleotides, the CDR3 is TGTGCCAGCATTTACCGCAGGGCTTTTGAAGCTTTCTTT. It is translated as CASIYRRAFEAFF.

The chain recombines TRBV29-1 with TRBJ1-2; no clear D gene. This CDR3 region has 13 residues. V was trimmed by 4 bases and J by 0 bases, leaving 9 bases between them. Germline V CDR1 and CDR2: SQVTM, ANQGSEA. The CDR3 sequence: CSVVGAPNYGYTF. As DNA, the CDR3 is TGCAGCGTTGTGGGAGCCCCTAACTATGGCTACACCTTC.

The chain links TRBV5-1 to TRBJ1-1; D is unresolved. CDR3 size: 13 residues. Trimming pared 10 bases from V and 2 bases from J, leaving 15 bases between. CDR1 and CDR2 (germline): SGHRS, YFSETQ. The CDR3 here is CAVIRDGNTEAFF. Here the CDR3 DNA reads TGCGCCGTCATCCGAGACGGTAACACTGAAGCTTTCTTT.

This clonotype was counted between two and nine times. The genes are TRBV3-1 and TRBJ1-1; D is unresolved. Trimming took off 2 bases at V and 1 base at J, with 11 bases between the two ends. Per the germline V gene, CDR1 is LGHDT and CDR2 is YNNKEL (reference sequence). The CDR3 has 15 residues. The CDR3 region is CASSQRSLGNTEAFF. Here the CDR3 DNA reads TGTGCCAGCAGCCAACGGTCCCTGGGGAACACTGAAGCTTTCTTT.

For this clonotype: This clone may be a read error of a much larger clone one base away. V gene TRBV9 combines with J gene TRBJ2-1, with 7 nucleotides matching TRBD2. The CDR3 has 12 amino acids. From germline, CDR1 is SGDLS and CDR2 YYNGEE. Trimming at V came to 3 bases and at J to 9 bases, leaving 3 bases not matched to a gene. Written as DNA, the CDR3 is TGTGCCAGCAGCGCCGGGGGGATTGAGCAGTTCTTC. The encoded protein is CASSAGGIEQFF.

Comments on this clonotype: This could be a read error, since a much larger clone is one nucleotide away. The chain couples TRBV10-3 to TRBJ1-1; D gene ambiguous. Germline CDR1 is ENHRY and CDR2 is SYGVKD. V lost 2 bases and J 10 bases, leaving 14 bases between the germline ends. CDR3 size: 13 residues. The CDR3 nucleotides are TGTGCCATCAGTGAGGCGCCATGGGTATCAGCTTTCTTT. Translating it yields CAISEAPWVSAFF.

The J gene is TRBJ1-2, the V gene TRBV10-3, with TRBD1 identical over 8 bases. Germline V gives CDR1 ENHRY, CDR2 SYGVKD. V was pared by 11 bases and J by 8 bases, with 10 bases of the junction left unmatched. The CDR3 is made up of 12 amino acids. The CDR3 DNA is TGTGCCTCTGGACAGGGCTCTCAAGGCTACACCTTC. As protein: CASGQGSQGYTF.

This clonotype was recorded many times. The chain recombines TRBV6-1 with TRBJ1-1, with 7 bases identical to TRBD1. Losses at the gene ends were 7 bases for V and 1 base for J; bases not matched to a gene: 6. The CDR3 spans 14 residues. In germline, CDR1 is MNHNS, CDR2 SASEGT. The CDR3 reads CASIYRQGNTEAFF. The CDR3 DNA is TGTGCCAGCATATACAGACAGGGGAACACTGAAGCTTTCTTT.

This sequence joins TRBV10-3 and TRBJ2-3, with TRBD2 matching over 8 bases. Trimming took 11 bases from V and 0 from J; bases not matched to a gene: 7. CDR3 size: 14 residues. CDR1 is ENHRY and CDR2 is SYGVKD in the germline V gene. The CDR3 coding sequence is TGTGCCTACGGGGGGGACCCTAGCACAGATACGCAGTATTTT. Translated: CAYGGDPSTDTQYF.

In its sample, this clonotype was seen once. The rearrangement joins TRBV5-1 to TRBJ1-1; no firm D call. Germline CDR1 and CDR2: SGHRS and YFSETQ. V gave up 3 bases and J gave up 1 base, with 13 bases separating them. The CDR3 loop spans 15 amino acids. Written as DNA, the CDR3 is TGCGCCAGCAGCTCCTCCCGAGTAGGGAACACTGAAGCTTTCTTT. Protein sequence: CASSSSRVGNTEAFF.

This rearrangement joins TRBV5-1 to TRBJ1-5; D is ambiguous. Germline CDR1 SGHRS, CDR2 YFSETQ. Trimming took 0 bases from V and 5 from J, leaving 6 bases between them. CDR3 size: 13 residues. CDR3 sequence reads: CASSLDTYQPQHF. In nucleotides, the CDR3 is TGCGCCAGCAGCTTGGACACTTATCAGCCCCAGCATTTT. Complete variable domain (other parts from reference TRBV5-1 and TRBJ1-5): KAGVTQTPRYLIKTRGQQVTLSCSPISGHRSVSWYQQTPGQGLQFLFEYFSETQRNKGNFPGRFSGRQFSNSRSEMNVSTLELGDSALYLCASSLDTYQPQHFGDGTRLSIL.

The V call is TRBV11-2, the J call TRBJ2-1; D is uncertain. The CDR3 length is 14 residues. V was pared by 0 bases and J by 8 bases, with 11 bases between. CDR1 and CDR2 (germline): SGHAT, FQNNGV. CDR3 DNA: TGTGCCAGCAGCTTAGAGGTCAGGAGCGATGAGCAGTTCTTC. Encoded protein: CASSLEVRSDEQFF. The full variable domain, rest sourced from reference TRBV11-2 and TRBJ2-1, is EAGVAQSPRYKIIEKRQSVAFWCNPISGHATLYWYQQILGQGPKLLIQFQNNGVVDDSQLPKDRFSAERLKGVDSTLKIQPAKLEDSAVYLCASSLEVRSDEQFFGPGTRLTVL.

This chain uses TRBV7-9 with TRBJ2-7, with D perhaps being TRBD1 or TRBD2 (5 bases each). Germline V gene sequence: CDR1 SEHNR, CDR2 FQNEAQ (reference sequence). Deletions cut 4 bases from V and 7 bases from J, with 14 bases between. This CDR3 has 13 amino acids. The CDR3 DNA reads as TGTGCCAGCAGCTCCAGGGAGCTTGTAGAGCAGTACTTC. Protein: CASSSRELVEQYF.

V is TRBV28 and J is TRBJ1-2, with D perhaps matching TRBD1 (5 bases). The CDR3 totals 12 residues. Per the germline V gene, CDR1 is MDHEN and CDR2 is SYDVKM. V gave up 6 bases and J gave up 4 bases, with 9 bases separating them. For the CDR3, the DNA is TGTGCCAGCAGAGACAGACGCTATGGCTACACCTTC. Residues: CASRDRRYGYTF.

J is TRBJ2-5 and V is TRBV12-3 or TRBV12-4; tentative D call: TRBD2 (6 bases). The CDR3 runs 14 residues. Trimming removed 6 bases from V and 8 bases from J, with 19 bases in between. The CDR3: CASSPGRFGRTQYF. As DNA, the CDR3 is TGTGCCAGCAGCCCCGGGCGGTTCGGGAGAACCCAGTACTTC.

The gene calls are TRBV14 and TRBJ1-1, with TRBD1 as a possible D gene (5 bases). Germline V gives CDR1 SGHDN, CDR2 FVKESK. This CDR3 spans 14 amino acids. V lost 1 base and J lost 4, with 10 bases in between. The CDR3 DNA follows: TGTGCCAGCAGCCAAGTTAAGGGGACCACTGAAGCTTTCTTT. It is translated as CASSQVKGTTEAFF. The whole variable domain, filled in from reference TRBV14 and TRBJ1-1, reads EAGVTQFPSHSVIEKGQTVTLRCDPISGHDNLYWYRRVMGKEIKFLLHFVKESKQDESGMPNNRFLAERTGGTYSTLKVQPAELEDSGVYFCASSQVKGTTEAFFGQGTRLTVV.

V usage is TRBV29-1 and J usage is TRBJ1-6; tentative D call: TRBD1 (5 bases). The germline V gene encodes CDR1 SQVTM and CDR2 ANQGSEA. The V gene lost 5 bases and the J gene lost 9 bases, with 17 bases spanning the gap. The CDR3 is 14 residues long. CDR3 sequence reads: CSVTLGGAGSPLHF. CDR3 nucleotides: TGCAGCGTTACCCTAGGCGGGGCTGGTTCACCCCTCCACTTT.

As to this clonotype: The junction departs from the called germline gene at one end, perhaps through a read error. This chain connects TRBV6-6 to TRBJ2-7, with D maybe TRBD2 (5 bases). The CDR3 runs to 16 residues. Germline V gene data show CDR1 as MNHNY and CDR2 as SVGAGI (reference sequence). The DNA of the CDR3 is TGTGCCAGCAGTTACCGAGAAGACGAGGGTGTCTACGAGCAGTGCTTC. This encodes CASSYREDEGVYEQCF.

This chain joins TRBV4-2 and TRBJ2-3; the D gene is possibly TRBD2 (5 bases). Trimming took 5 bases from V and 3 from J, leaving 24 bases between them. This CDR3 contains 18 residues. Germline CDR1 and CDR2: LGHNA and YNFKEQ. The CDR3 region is CASSTKEEGARPTDTQYF. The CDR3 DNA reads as TGTGCCAGCAGCACAAAAGAAGAGGGAGCCAGACCAACAGATACGCAGTATTTT.

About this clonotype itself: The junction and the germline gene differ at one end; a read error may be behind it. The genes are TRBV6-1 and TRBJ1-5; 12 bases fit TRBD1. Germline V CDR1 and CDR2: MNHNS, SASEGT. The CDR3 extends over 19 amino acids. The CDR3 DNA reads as TGTGCAAGCAGTCAAACCGGGACAGGGGGCCCCTTAGCTAATCAGCCCCAGCATTTT. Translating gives CASSQTGTGGPLANQPQHF.

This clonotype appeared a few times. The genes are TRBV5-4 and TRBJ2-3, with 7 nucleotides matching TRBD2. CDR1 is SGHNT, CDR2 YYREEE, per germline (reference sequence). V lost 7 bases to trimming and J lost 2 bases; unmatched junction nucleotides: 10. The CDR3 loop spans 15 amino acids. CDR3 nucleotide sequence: TGTGCCAGCTCCTCCGCGGGAGAAAACACAGATACGCAGTATTTT. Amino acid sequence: CASSSAGENTDTQYF. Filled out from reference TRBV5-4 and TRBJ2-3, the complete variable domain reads ETGVTQSPTHLIKTRGQQVTLRCSSQSGHNTVSWYQQALGQGPQFIFQYYREEENGRGNFPPRFSGLQFPNYSSELNVNALELDDSALYLCASSSAGENTDTQYFGPGTRLTVL.

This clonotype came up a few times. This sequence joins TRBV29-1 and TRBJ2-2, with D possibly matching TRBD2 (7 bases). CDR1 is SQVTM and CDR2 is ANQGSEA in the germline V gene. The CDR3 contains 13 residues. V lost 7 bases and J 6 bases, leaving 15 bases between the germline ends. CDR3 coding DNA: TGCAGCGCGCGGGGGCAAACGGCCGGGGAGCTGTTTTTT. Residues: CSARGQTAGELFF.

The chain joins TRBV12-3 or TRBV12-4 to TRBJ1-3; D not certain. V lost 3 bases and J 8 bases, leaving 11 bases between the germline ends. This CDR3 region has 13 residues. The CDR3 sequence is CASSLRETDTIYF. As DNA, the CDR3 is TGTGCCAGCAGTTTGAGGGAGACCGACACCATATATTTT.

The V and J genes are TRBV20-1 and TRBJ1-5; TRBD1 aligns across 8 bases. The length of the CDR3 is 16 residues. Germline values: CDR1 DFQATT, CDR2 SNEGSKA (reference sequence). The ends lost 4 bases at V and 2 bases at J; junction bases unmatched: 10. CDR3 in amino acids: CSATGFRGQGNQPQHF. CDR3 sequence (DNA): TGCAGTGCTACTGGCTTCAGGGGGCAAGGCAATCAGCCCCAGCATTTT.

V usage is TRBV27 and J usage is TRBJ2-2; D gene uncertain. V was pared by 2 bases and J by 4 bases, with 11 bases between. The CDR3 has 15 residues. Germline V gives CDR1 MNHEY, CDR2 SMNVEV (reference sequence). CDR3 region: CASSLHFLGTGELFF. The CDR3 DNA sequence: TGTGCCAGCAGTTTACACTTCCTCGGCACCGGGGAGCTGTTTTTT.